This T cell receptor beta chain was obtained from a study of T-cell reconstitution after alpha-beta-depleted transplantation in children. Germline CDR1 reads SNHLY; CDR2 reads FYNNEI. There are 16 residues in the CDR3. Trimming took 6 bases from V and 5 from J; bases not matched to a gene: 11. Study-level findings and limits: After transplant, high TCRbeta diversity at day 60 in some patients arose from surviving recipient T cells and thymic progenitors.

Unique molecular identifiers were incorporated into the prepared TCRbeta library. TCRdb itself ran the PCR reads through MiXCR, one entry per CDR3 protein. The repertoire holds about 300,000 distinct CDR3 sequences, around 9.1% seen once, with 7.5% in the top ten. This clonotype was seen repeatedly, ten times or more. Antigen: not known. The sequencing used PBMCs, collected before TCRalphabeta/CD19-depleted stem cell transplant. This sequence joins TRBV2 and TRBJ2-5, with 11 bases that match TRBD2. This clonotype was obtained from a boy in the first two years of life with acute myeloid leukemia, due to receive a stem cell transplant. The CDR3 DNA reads TGTGCCAGCAGATCCCGTAGCGGGGGGGCCTGGGAGACCCAGTACTTC. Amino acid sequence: CASRSRSGGAWETQYF. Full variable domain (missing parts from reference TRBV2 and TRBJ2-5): EPEVTQTPSHQVTQMGQEVILRCVPISNHLYFYWYRQILGQKVEFLVSFYNNEISEKSEIFDDQFSVERPDGSNFTLKIRSTKLEDSAMYFCASRSRSGGAWETQYFGPGTRLLVL.